The 20 T cell receptor beta chains listed next were all sequenced from one sample in a study of blood T cell repertoires in COVID-19. The assay was immunoSEQ multiplex PCR, and TCRdb's table has in-frame clones only and misses some. The sample includes about 59,000 clones, 81% of them seen just once. The specimen was peripheral blood. The receptor set was obtained from a woman aged 80 or over with active or convalescent COVID-19.

The chain uses TRBV6-5 and TRBJ2-4; 9 bases align to TRBD1. The CDR3 length is 12 residues. Germline V gene lookup returns CDR1 MNHEY and CDR2 SVGAGI. Trimming took 6 bases from V and 14 from J; bases not matched to a gene: 8. The CDR3 here is CASSDIRQGEYF. CDR3 nucleotides: TGTGCCAGCAGCGACATTAGACAGGGGGAGTACTTC.

The rearrangement joins TRBV2 to TRBJ1-4; D ambiguous. The CDR3 extends over 13 amino acids. In germline, CDR1 is SNHLY, CDR2 FYNNEI. The ends were cut back, 5 bases at V and 8 bases at J, with 12 bases in the middle. The DNA of the CDR3 is TGTGCCAGCAGTCTCCTTGGGAGGGAAAAACTGTTTTTT. This codes for CASSLLGREKLFF.

This clone occurred a few times. The chain is built from TRBV11-2 and TRBJ1-3; the D gene is possibly TRBD1 (6 bases). Per germline, CDR1 SGHAT and CDR2 FQNNGV. The CDR3 runs 15 residues. The germline V and J ends were trimmed by 6 bases and 4 bases, with 16 bases remaining between them. CDR3 sequence (DNA): TGTGCCAGCAGGTACACTACAGGGTCCGGAAACACCATATATTTT. Translating it yields CASRYTTGSGNTIYF.

A single count supports this clone. The rearrangement uses TRBV10-1 and TRBJ2-2, with 13 bases matching TRBD2. Germline CDR1 and CDR2: WNHNN and SYGVQD (reference sequence). The CDR3 consists of 15 residues. V lost 4 bases and J lost 5; bases outside the gene matches: 1. The CDR3 DNA sequence: TGCGCCAGCAGTGGACTAGCGGGGGGTACCGGGGAGCTGTTTTTT. Protein: CASSGLAGGTGELFF.

The table lists this clone with a count of one. This chain links TRBV5-1 with TRBJ2-7; TRBD1 aligns across 7 bases. The CDR3 loop spans 15 amino acids. Trimming cost V 0 bases and J 5 bases; bases outside gene matches: 8. From germline, CDR1 is SGHRS and CDR2 YFSETQ. The CDR3 is CASSLGTGPRDEQYF. The CDR3 DNA is TGCGCCAGCAGCTTGGGGACAGGCCCCCGTGACGAGCAGTACTTC.

The chain has TRBV6-5 and TRBJ1-4, with D possibly matching TRBD1 (5 bases). The CDR3 consists of 13 residues. V was trimmed by 8 bases and J by 8 bases, leaving 15 bases between them. Germline V CDR1 and CDR2: MNHEY, SVGAGI. CDR3 protein: CASGAGLGEKLFF. The CDR3, as DNA: TGTGCCAGCGGGGCGGGGCTAGGGGAAAAACTGTTTTTT.

The V gene is TRBV19, the J gene TRBJ2-3; a weak D match, TRBD2 (6 bases). The V gene's germline CDR1 is LNHDA and CDR2 SQIVND (reference sequence). V lost 0 bases, J lost 4 bases, and 20 bases lay in between. The CDR3 runs to 18 residues. The CDR3 nucleotides are TGTGCCAGTAGTATAGATCTATTTCAGGGAGGTGTCCCAGATACGCAGTATTTT. Amino acids: CASSIDLFQGGVPDTQYF.

This clone came up a few times. The sample has other DNA sequences that encode this CDR3 too. V is TRBV7-9 and J is TRBJ2-5; TRBD2 is a possible D gene (6 bases). Germline V gene data show CDR1 as SEHNR and CDR2 as FQNEAQ (reference sequence). Deletions cut 8 bases from V and 4 bases from J, with 29 bases between. There are 18 residues in the CDR3. The CDR3, as DNA: TGTGCCAGCTGGGGCACTCGCGGGGCCCCCCGCCACGGAGAGACCCAGTACTTC. Translating it yields CASWGTRGAPRHGETQYF.

This chain uses TRBV6-6 with TRBJ1-6, with 7 bases fitting TRBD1. This CDR3 contains 14 residues. V gave up 8 bases and J gave up 8 bases; unmatched junction bases: 9. Germline V CDR1 and CDR2: MNHNY, SVGAGI (reference sequence). As DNA, the CDR3 is TGTGCCAGCGGATCGAGGGACAGAGATTCACCCCTCCACTTT. Amino acids: CASGSRDRDSPLHF.

V gene TRBV6-4 combines with J gene TRBJ1-2; 7 bases match TRBD1. Germline CDR1 reads MRHNA; CDR2 reads SNTAGT. This CDR3 has 11 amino acids. V gave up 8 bases and J gave up 7 bases; unmatched junction bases: 4. CDR3 in amino acids: CASPPGGGYTF. The CDR3 DNA sequence: TGTGCCAGCCCCCCAGGGGGTGGCTACACCTTC.

The rearrangement uses TRBV9 and TRBJ2-1; TRBD2 matches 11 bases. CDR1 is SGDLS and CDR2 is YYNGEE in the germline V gene. V was clipped by 3 bases and J by 7 bases; unmatched bases: 9. CDR3 size: 16 residues. In DNA, the CDR3 is TGTGCCAGCAGCGCCGAACTAGCGGGGGTGGGAAATGAGCAGTTCTTC. Amino acid sequence: CASSAELAGVGNEQFF. The variable domain in full, with the rest retrieved from reference TRBV9 and TRBJ2-1, is DSGVTQTPKHLITATGQRVTLRCSPRSGDLSVYWYQQSLDQGLQFLIQYYNGEERAKGNILERFSAQQFPDLHSELNLSSLELGDSALYFCASSAELAGVGNEQFFGPGTRLTVL.

The CDR3 bases are TGCGCCAGCAGCTTGGGTCTTAGCACAGATACGCAGTATTTT. It encodes CASSLGLSTDTQYF. The genes are TRBV5-1 and TRBJ2-3; D uncertain. V was trimmed by 0 bases and J by 0 bases, leaving 5 bases between them. The germline CDR1 and CDR2 sequences are SGHRS and YFSETQ. The CDR3 extends over 14 amino acids.

The chain carries TRBV18 and TRBJ1-4; tentative D call: TRBD1 (6 bases). Deletions cut 6 bases from V and 6 bases from J, with 20 bases between. This CDR3 has 16 amino acids. CDR1 KGHSH and CDR2 LQKENI come from the germline V gene. The DNA of the CDR3 is TGTGCCAGCTCGGTAACCTCACAGGGTACCCATGAAAAACTGTTTTTT. It codes for CASSVTSQGTHEKLFF.

The gene calls are TRBV19 and TRBJ1-1; D is uncertain. Germline CDR1 and CDR2: LNHDA and SQIVND (reference sequence). Trimming shortened V by 7 bases and J by 0 bases, and 12 bases separated the two germline ends. This CDR3 is 14 amino acids long. CDR3 sequence reads: CASIRIALNTEAFF. The CDR3 DNA sequence: TGTGCCAGTATCAGGATCGCCTTGAACACTGAAGCTTTCTTT.

The genes are TRBV5-4 and TRBJ1-2, with 8 bases lining up with TRBD1. With V trimmed by 4 bases and J by 5 bases, 4 bases remained unmatched. Germline assignment: CDR1 SGHNT and CDR2 YYREEE (reference sequence). The CDR3 has 13 amino acids. The CDR3 loop is CASSAGQDYGYTF. CDR3 DNA sequence: TGTGCCAGCAGCGCGGGACAGGATTATGGCTACACCTTC.

Only a few counts were recorded for this clone. The gene calls are TRBV15 and TRBJ1-5; D possibly corresponds to TRBD1 (5 bases). The CDR3 runs 15 residues. Trimming removed 6 bases at V and 2 bases at J, with 14 bases between. Germline CDR1 and CDR2: LNHNV and YYDKDF (reference sequence). The chain's CDR3 is CATSWDLSRNQPQHF. Written as DNA, the CDR3 is TGTGCCACCAGTTGGGACTTGTCCCGCAATCAGCCCCAGCATTTT.

The rearrangement joins TRBV3-1 (or the pseudogene TRBV3-2) to TRBJ1-6; D is possibly TRBD1 (6 bases). Trimming left V 1 base short and J 4 bases short, with 11 bases between. There are 16 residues in the CDR3. Germline CDR1 LGHDT, CDR2 YNNKEL (reference sequence). The CDR3 here is CASSQVEGGYNSPLHF. The CDR3 coding sequence is TGTGCCAGCAGCCAAGTGGAAGGGGGTTATAATTCACCCCTCCACTTT.

In this sample, this clone turned up a few times. The chain has TRBV25-1 and TRBJ2-2; 7 bases line up with TRBD1. The germline V gene has CDR1 MGHDK and CDR2 SYGVNS. This CDR3 has 15 residues. Germline trimming cut 7 bases from V and 6 bases from J; bases unmatched to any gene: 11. The CDR3 sequence is CASTKQGPSAGELFF. CDR3 DNA sequence: TGTGCCAGCACAAAACAGGGGCCTTCGGCCGGGGAGCTGTTTTTT.

The chain joins TRBV24-1 to TRBJ1-2; TRBD1 might be the D (6 bases). V was clipped by 4 bases and J by 7 bases, with 15 bases between them. Germline V gives CDR1 KGHDR, CDR2 SFDVKD. The CDR3 has 14 amino acids. The CDR3 bases are TGTGCCACCAGTGACAGGGGTGGGACGGGTGGCTACACCTTC. It yields the protein CATSDRGGTGGYTF.

The chain carries TRBV6-6 and TRBJ1-6; D possibly corresponds to TRBD1 (6 bases). The CDR3 is 13 residues long. Trimming took off 7 bases at V and 7 bases at J, with 11 bases between the two ends. The germline V gene has CDR1 MNHNY and CDR2 SVGAGI (reference sequence). The CDR3 spells CASTARGNSPLHF. For the CDR3, the DNA is TGTGCCAGCACCGCAAGGGGGAATTCACCCCTCCACTTT.